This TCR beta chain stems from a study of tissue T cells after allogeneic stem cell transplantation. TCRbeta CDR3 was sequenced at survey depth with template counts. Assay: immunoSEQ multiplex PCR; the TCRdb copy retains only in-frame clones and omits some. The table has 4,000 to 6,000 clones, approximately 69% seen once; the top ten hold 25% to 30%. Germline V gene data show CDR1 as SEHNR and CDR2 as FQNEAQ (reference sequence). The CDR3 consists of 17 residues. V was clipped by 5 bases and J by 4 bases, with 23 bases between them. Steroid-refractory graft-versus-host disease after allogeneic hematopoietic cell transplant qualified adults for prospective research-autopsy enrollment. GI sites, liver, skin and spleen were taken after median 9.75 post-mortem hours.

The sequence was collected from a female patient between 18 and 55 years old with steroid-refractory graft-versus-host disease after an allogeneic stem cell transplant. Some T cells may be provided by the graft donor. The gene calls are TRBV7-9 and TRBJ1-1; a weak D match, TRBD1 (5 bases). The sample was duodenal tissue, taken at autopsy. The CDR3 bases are TGTGCCAGCAGCAAGATGGACTCGGGACGGAGATTCACTGAAGCTTTCTTT. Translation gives CASSKMDSGRRFTEAFF.